This T cell receptor beta chain is drawn from a study of T cell repertoires in ileal Crohn's disease. At the level of the study: About half of patients got postoperative therapy: ten or so thiopurines, 18 anti-TNF.

CDR1 is SEHNR and CDR2 is FQNEAQ in the germline V gene (reference sequence). The V end lost 8 bases, the J end lost 5 bases, and 22 bases lay between the germline ends. CDR3 length: 15 amino acids. Points on this clone: Antigen specificity is unknown.

Profiling relied on immunoSEQ multiplex PCR, and the TCRdb table lists in-frame clones only, not all of them. The sample records over 12,000 clones, 65% to 85% being singletons. Study-level findings and limits: Clonal expansions were more frequent in active smokers than non-smokers at surgery.

Sequenced sample: ileal tissue. This clonotype was sampled from an adult with Crohn's disease. The V call is TRBV7-9, the J call TRBJ2-7, with D tentatively TRBD1 (6 bases). CDR3 sequence (DNA): TGTGCCAGCGCCCATTTTCGGACAGTTGAGAACGAGCAGTACTTC. Translation gives CASAHFRTVENEQYF. The whole variable domain, remainder taken from reference TRBV7-9 and TRBJ2-7, is DTGVSQNPRHKITKRGQNVTFRCDPISEHNRLYWYRQTLGQGPEFLTYFQNEAQLEKSRLLSDRFSAERPKGSFSTLEIQRTEQGDSAMYLCASAHFRTVENEQYFGPGTRLTVT.